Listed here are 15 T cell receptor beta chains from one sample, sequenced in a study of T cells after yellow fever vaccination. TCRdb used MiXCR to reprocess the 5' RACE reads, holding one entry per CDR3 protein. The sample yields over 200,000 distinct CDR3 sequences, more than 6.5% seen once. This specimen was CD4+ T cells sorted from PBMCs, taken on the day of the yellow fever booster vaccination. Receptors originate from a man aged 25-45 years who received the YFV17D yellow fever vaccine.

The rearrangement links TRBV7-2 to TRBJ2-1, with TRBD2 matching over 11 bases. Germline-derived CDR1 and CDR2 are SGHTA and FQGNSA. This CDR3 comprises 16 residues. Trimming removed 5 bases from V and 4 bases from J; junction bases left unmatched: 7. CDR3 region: CASSPLAGGAYNEQFF. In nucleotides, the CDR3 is TGTGCCAGCAGCCCGTTAGCGGGAGGGGCGTACAATGAGCAGTTCTTC.

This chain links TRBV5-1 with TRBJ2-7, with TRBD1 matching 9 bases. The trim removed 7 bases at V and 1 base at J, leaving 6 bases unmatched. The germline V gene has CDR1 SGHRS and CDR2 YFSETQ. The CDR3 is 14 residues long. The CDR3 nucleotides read TGCGCCAGCGCGACCGGGACAGGGTCCTACGAGCAGTACTTC. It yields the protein CASATGTGSYEQYF.

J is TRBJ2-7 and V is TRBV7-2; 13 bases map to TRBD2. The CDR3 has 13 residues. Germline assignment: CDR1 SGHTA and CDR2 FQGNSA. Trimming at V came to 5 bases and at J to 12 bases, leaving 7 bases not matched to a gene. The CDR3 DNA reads TGTGCCAGCAGCCCTACGACTAGCGGGAGGCTGTACTTC. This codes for CASSPTTSGRLYF.

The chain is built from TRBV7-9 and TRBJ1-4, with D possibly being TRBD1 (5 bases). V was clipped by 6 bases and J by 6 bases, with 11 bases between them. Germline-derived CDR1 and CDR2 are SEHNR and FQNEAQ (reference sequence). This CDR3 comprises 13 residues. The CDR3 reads CASRIDSHEKLFF. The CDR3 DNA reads TGTGCCAGCAGGATCGACAGCCATGAAAAACTGTTTTTT.

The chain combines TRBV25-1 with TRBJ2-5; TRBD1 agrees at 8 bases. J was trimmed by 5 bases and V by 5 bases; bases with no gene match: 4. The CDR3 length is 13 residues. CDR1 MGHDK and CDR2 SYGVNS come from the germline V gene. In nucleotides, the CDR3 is TGTGCCAGCAGTTGGAGGACAGGGGAGACCCAGTACTTC. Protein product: CASSWRTGETQYF.

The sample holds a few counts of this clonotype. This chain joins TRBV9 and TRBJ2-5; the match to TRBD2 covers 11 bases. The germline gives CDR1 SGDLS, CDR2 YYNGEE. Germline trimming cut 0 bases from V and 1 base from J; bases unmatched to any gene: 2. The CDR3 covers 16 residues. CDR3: CASSVGGTSGQETQYF. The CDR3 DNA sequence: TGTGCCAGCAGCGTAGGGGGGACTAGCGGCCAAGAGACCCAGTACTTC.

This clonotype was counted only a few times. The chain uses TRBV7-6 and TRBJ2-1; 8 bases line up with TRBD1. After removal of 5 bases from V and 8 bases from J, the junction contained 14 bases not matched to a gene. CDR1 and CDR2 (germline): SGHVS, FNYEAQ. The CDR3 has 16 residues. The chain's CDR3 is CASSPPRTGKGDEQFF. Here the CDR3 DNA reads TGTGCCAGCAGCCCGCCCCGGACAGGGAAGGGCGATGAGCAGTTCTTC.

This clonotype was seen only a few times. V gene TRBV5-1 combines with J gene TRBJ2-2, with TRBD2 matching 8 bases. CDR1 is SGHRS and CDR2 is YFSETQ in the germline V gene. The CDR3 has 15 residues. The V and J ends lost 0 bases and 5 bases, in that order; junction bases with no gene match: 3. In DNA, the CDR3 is TGCGCCAGCAGCTTGGCCAGCGGGGGTACCGGGGAGCTGTTTTTT. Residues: CASSLASGGTGELFF.

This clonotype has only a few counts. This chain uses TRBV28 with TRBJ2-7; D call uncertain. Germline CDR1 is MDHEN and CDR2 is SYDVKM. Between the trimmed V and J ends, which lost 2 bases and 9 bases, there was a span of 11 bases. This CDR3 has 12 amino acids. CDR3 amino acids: CASSLEGRGQYF. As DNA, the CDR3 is TGTGCCAGCAGTTTAGAAGGCCGAGGGCAGTACTTC.

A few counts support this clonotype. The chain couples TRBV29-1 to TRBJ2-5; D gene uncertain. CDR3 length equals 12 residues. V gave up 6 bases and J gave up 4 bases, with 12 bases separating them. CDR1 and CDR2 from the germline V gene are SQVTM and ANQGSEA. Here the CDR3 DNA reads TGCAGCGTCGGGCTAGTTTCAGAGACCCAGTACTTC. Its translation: CSVGLVSETQYF.

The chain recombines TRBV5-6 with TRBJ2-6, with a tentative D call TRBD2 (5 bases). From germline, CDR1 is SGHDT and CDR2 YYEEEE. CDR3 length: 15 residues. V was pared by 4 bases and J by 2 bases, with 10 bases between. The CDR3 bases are TGTGCCAGCAGCCCCACCGGGACTGGGGCCAACGTCCTGACTTTC. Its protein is CASSPTGTGANVLTF.

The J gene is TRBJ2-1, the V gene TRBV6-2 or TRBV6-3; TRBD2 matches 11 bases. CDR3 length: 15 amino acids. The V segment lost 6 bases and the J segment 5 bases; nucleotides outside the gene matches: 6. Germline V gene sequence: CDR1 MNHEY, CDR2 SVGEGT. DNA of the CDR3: TGTGCCAGCAGACGTAGCGGGAGGGGTAACAATGAGCAGTTCTTC. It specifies CASRRSGRGNNEQFF.

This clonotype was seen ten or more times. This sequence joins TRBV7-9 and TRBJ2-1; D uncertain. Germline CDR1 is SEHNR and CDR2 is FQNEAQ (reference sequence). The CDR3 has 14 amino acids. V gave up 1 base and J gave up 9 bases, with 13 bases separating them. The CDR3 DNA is TGTGCCAGCAGCTTAGATATTAGTGAGGCTGAGCAGTTCTTC. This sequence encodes CASSLDISEAEQFF.

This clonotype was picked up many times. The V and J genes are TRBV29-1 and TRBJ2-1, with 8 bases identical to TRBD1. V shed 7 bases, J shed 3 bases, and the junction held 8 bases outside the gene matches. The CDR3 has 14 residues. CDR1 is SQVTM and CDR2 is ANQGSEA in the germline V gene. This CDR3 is CSAGMGTGYNEQFF. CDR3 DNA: TGCAGCGCAGGAATGGGGACAGGCTACAATGAGCAGTTCTTC.

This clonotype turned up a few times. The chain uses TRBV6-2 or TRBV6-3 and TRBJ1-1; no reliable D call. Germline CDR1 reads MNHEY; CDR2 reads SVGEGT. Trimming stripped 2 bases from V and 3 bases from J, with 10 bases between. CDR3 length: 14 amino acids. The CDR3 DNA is TGTGCCAGCAGTTACACTAAGAGGGACACTGAAGCTTTCTTT. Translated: CASSYTKRDTEAFF.